The 27 T cell receptor beta chains in this list originate from one sample, sequenced in a study of blood T cell repertoires in COVID-19. Repertoires were generated with immunoSEQ multiplex PCR, while TCRdb's copy carries only in-frame clones and drops some. There are about 150,000 clones in the sample; more than 70% occur only once, and about 5% lies in the top ten. Sample: peripheral blood. These receptors all come from a woman between 50 and 59 years old with acute or convalescent COVID-19.

The gene calls are TRBV5-5 and TRBJ2-3; no clear D gene. CDR1 SGHKS and CDR2 YYEKEE come from the germline V gene (reference sequence). Deletions cut 4 bases from V and 1 base from J, with 16 bases between. CDR3 length: 16 amino acids. The CDR3 loop is CASSPGVWVGTDTQYF. The CDR3 DNA sequence: TGTGCCAGCAGCCCCGGAGTGTGGGTGGGCACAGATACGCAGTATTTT.

The CDR3 is CASSPSAGGLEQFF. CDR3 bases: TGTGCCAGTAGTCCCTCCGCGGGGGGCCTTGAGCAGTTCTTC. The genes are TRBV19 and TRBJ2-1, with 8 positions matching TRBD2. The CDR3 consists of 14 residues. The germline gives CDR1 LNHDA, CDR2 SQIVND (reference sequence). V trimming: 5 bases; J trimming: 9 bases; junction bases outside the gene matches: 9. Drawing the rest from reference TRBV19 and TRBJ2-1, the complete variable domain is DGGITQSPKYLFRKEGQNVTLSCEQNLNHDAMYWYRQDPGQGLRLIYYSQIVNDFQKGDIAEGYSVSREKKESFPLTVTSAQKNPTAFYLCASSPSAGGLEQFFGPGTRLTVL.

The table lists this clone with a few counts. V gene TRBV7-2 combines with J gene TRBJ2-1; 8 bases align to TRBD1. The CDR3 runs to 15 residues. Trimming at V came to 7 bases and at J to 1 base, leaving 6 bases not matched to a gene. Per germline, CDR1 SGHTA and CDR2 FQGNSA. CDR3 in DNA: TGTGCCAGCATATTAGGACAGGGTTCCTACAATGAGCAGTTCTTC. Its translation is CASILGQGSYNEQFF.

V and J are TRBV7-8 and TRBJ2-7, with TRBD2 matching over 7 bases. V lost 4 bases to trimming and J lost 2 bases; unmatched junction nucleotides: 2. Germline CDR1 SGHVS, CDR2 FQNEAQ. CDR3 length equals 13 residues. The CDR3 sequence: CASSWGGAYEQYF. The DNA of the CDR3 is TGTGCCAGCAGCTGGGGGGGGGCCTACGAGCAGTACTTC. Full variable domain (remainder filled in from reference TRBV7-8 and TRBJ2-7): GAGVSQSPRYKVAKRGQDVALRCDPISGHVSLFWYQQALGQGPEFLTYFQNEAQLDKSGLPSDRFFAERPEGSVSTLKIQRTQQEDSAVYLCASSWGGAYEQYFGPGTRLTVT.

The chain carries TRBV27 and TRBJ2-1; D unresolved. The CDR3 has 12 amino acids. The V gene lost 5 bases and the J gene lost 7 bases, with 9 bases spanning the gap. Germline V gene data show CDR1 as MNHEY and CDR2 as SMNVEV (reference sequence). This CDR3 reads CASSNGRNEQFF. CDR3 in DNA: TGTGCCAGCAGTAACGGTCGTAATGAGCAGTTCTTC.

This chain joins TRBV2 and TRBJ2-1; TRBD1 matches 7 bases. Germline CDR1 is SNHLY and CDR2 is FYNNEI. The CDR3 consists of 13 residues. V shed 10 bases and J 2 bases; nucleotides not matched to a gene: 5. Here the CDR3 DNA reads TGTGCCACTAAGGGGGCAGCCTACAATGAGCAGTTCTTC. Translating gives CATKGAAYNEQFF.

The chain recombines TRBV7-9 with TRBJ1-1, with D uncertain. CDR1 and CDR2 (germline): SEHNR, FQNEAQ (reference sequence). The V gene lost 2 bases and the J gene lost 6 bases, with 13 bases spanning the gap. This CDR3 comprises 14 residues. CDR3 loop: CASSLSGRSSEAFF. For the CDR3, the DNA is TGTGCCAGCAGCTTAAGTGGCAGGTCATCTGAAGCTTTCTTT.

This clone came up a few times. The chain carries TRBV7-6 and TRBJ2-7; 7 nucleotides line up with TRBD2. The CDR3 length is 14 residues. The V gene's germline CDR1 is SGHVS and CDR2 FNYEAQ. V lost 1 base, J lost 7 bases, and 7 bases stayed unmatched. The DNA for the CDR3 is TGTGCCAGCAGCTTAGTGGGAGGGAATAGGGAGCAGTACTTC. Its protein is CASSLVGGNREQYF.

The chain joins TRBV5-1 to TRBJ1-2; no reliable D call. Between the trimmed V and J ends, which lost 4 bases and 4 bases, there was a span of 14 bases. There are 14 residues in the CDR3. Germline V lookup: CDR1 SGHRS, CDR2 YFSETQ. CDR3 sequence (DNA): TGCGCCAGCAGCCCTCAGGAGGTGGGCTATGGCTACACCTTC. It is translated as CASSPQEVGYGYTF.

This chain connects TRBV9 to TRBJ1-1, with D hard to call. V gave up 0 bases and J gave up 10 bases, with 13 bases separating them. The CDR3 is made up of 13 amino acids. Germline assignment: CDR1 SGDLS and CDR2 YYNGEE. CDR3 bases: TGTGCCAGCAGCGTAGGTGGCGGAGGCGGAGCTTTCTTT. This codes for CASSVGGGGGAFF.

This clone was detected only once. The genes are TRBV4-2 and TRBJ1-6, with 9 positions matching TRBD1. Trimming removed 1 base from V and 4 bases from J; junction bases left unmatched: 2. CDR3 length: 16 amino acids. Germline V lookup: CDR1 LGHNA, CDR2 YNFKEQ. CDR3 loop: CASSQVGQGYNSPLHF. The CDR3 nucleotides read TGTGCCAGCAGCCAAGTAGGACAGGGGTATAATTCACCCCTCCACTTT.

The CDR3 DNA reads TGTGCCAGCAGCCAAGTTTATCCGGGACAGCAGAACTATGGCTACACCTTC. Protein: CASSQVYPGQQNYGYTF. The chain joins TRBV3-1 (or the pseudogene TRBV3-2) to TRBJ1-2, with TRBD1 matching 7 bases. Germline trimming cut 1 base from V and 2 bases from J; bases unmatched to any gene: 10. This CDR3 spans 17 amino acids. Per germline, CDR1 LGHDT and CDR2 YNNKEL (reference sequence).

The chain uses TRBV27 and TRBJ1-6, with 7 positions matching TRBD1. The germline gives CDR1 MNHEY, CDR2 SMNVEV (reference sequence). This CDR3 region has 17 residues. V trimming: 4 bases; J trimming: 7 bases; junction bases outside the gene matches: 13. CDR3 protein: CASSSLRTGVGNSPLHF. CDR3 DNA: TGTGCCAGCAGTTCACTCAGAACAGGGGTCGGCAATTCACCCCTCCACTTT.

The chain recombines TRBV11-3 with TRBJ2-1; 8 bases agree with TRBD1. The junction had 4 bases not matched to a gene; V was cut back by 1 base and J by 5 bases. Germline CDR1 is SGHNT and CDR2 is YENEEA. CDR3 length: 15 residues. Here the CDR3 DNA reads TGTGCCAGCAGCTTAGGTACAGGGGGGCACAATGAGCAGTTCTTC. This gives the protein CASSLGTGGHNEQFF.

This clone came up once. The chain recombines TRBV27 with TRBJ1-2; D is unclear. The length of the CDR3 is 15 residues. Germline CDR1 is MNHEY and CDR2 is SMNVEV (reference sequence). Trimming took 4 bases from V and 4 from J, leaving 16 bases between them. CDR3 loop: CASSSLRGGPYGYTF. DNA of the CDR3: TGTGCCAGCAGTTCCCTCCGGGGAGGCCCCTATGGCTACACCTTC.

This clone was observed a few times. V usage is TRBV19 and J usage is TRBJ2-7; D is uncertain. The CDR3 loop spans 15 amino acids. Germline values: CDR1 LNHDA, CDR2 SQIVND (reference sequence). V lost 4 bases and J 7 bases, leaving 20 bases between the germline ends. For the CDR3, the DNA is TGTGCCAGTAGTACCCGTCCCGCTCGGTATGAGGAGCAGTACTTC. This encodes CASSTRPARYEEQYF. Looking up the rest from reference TRBV19 and TRBJ2-7 gives the full variable domain: DGGITQSPKYLFRKEGQNVTLSCEQNLNHDAMYWYRQDPGQGLRLIYYSQIVNDFQKGDIAEGYSVSREKKESFPLTVTSAQKNPTAFYLCASSTRPARYEEQYFGPGTRLTVT.

The rearrangement links TRBV27 to TRBJ1-2; 9 positions agree with TRBD1. Germline CDR1 and CDR2: MNHEY and SMNVEV (reference sequence). CDR3 length equals 14 residues. V was pared by 5 bases and J by 6 bases, with 7 bases of the junction left unmatched. The CDR3 loop reads CASSPWDRVNGYTF. The CDR3 DNA is TGTGCCAGCAGTCCCTGGGACAGGGTTAATGGCTACACCTTC.

V gene TRBV7-2 combines with J gene TRBJ2-7; D may be TRBD1 (5 bases). Germline CDR1 SGHTA, CDR2 FQGNSA. CDR3 size: 14 residues. Deletions cut 5 bases from V and 1 base from J, with 12 bases between. CDR3 loop: CASSGTPGSYEQYF. CDR3 DNA: TGTGCCAGCAGCGGAACGCCAGGGTCCTACGAGCAGTACTTC.

V is TRBV6-6 and J is TRBJ2-2; D may be TRBD2 (5 bases). The germline V gene has CDR1 MNHNY and CDR2 SVGAGI (reference sequence). V lost 5 bases to trimming and J lost 0 bases, with 16 bases between them. The length of the CDR3 is 17 residues. The CDR3 bases are TGTGCCAGCAGTCGCCCTATCGGGGTCGCGAACACCGGGGAGCTGTTTTTT. Its translation: CASSRPIGVANTGELFF.

The J gene is TRBJ1-1, the V gene TRBV7-9; TRBD1 might be the D (5 bases). V lost 6 bases and J 5 bases, leaving 13 bases between the germline ends. CDR1 and CDR2 (germline): SEHNR, FQNEAQ (reference sequence). This CDR3 comprises 13 residues. The CDR3 DNA reads TGTGCCAGCAGTACCCGGCAGGGAACTGAAGCTTTCTTT. Translating gives CASSTRQGTEAFF.

The V and J genes are TRBV7-9 and TRBJ2-7; D perhaps matches TRBD1 (9 bases). Trimming took 2 bases from V and 3 from J, leaving 17 bases between them. The CDR3 sequence is 16 residues long. Looked up from germline, CDR1 is SEHNR and CDR2 is FQNEAQ (reference sequence). This chain's CDR3 is CASSLTGGTGYYEQYF. The CDR3 region has the DNA TGTGCCAGCAGCTTAACGGGGGGGACAGGGTACTACGAGCAGTACTTC.

The chain is built from TRBV18 and TRBJ1-6; D is perhaps TRBD1 (5 bases). Germline CDR1 reads KGHSH; CDR2 reads LQKENI. The germline V and J ends were trimmed by 6 bases and 9 bases, with 27 bases remaining between them. This CDR3 spans 18 amino acids. DNA of the CDR3: TGTGCCAGCTCTATGTTGGGACTGAGACCTAATGGGATTTCACCCCTCCACTTT. It codes for CASSMLGLRPNGISPLHF.

This chain uses TRBV27 with TRBJ2-5; tentatively, D is TRBD2 (6 bases). The CDR3 has 11 residues. V lost 6 bases and J lost 7, with 9 bases in between. Germline V gene lookup returns CDR1 MNHEY and CDR2 SMNVEV (reference sequence). The CDR3 region has the DNA TGTGCCAGCAGCCCCGGGGGGACCCAGTACTTC. This translates into CASSPGGTQYF.

This rearrangement joins TRBV18 to TRBJ1-5; no clear D. V was trimmed by 2 bases and J by 5 bases, leaving 7 bases between them. Germline CDR1 reads KGHSH; CDR2 reads LQKENI. CDR3 length: 13 residues. The CDR3 reads CASSPDGDQPQHF. Here the CDR3 DNA reads TGTGCCAGCTCACCAGACGGGGATCAGCCCCAGCATTTT. The whole variable domain, remainder taken from reference TRBV18 and TRBJ1-5, is NAGVMQNPRHLVRRRGQEARLRCSPMKGHSHVYWYRQLPEEGLKFMVYLQKENIIDESGMPKERFSAEFPKEGPSILRIQQVVRGDSAAYFCASSPDGDQPQHFGDGTRLSIL.

This chain's CDR3 is CASSSAFSPNQPQHF. Written as DNA, the CDR3 is TGTGCCAGCAGCTCAGCCTTCTCCCCCAATCAGCCCCAGCATTTT. The chain is built from TRBV7-2 and TRBJ1-5; D gene uncertain. V dropped 4 bases and J dropped 3 bases, with 13 bases sitting between them. Germline CDR1 reads SGHTA; CDR2 reads FQGNSA. The CDR3 covers 15 residues.

The rearrangement joins TRBV7-2 to TRBJ2-7; TRBD1 agrees at 10 bases. The CDR3 extends over 13 amino acids. CDR1 is SGHTA, CDR2 FQGNSA, per germline. Unmatched junction bases numbered 4, after V lost 5 bases and J lost 6 bases. This CDR3 is CASSHGTGAEQYF. CDR3 sequence (DNA): TGTGCCAGCAGCCACGGGACAGGGGCCGAGCAGTACTTC.

The chain combines TRBV9 with TRBJ1-5; 9 bases match TRBD1. Germline V CDR1 and CDR2: SGDLS, YYNGEE. This CDR3 has 15 residues. V lost 4 bases, J lost 4 bases, and 6 bases stayed unmatched. In DNA form, the CDR3 reads TGTGCCAGCAGCTTAGGGACAGGGTGGAATCAGCCCCAGCATTTT. Amino acids: CASSLGTGWNQPQHF.